Listed below are T cell receptor beta chains from one sample, sequenced in a study of shared clonotypes between healthy human individuals. The repertoire was sequenced with immunoSEQ multiplex PCR; TCRdb's copy has only in-frame clones and lacks some. This repertoire shows millions of clones, roughly 96% found once; its top ten account for 0.13%. The sample taken for sequencing was naive CD4+ T cells sorted from blood. These receptors were collected from a man aged 18 to 29 in good health. CDR3s include the opening cysteine and the closing phenylalanine or tryptophan. Fields, in order: D gene, J gene, clone size, V gene, CDR3 protein, CDR3 DNA. A D gene is named only where the DNA matches it firmly. A row's size may be missing; if present it is once, few, many or a size class.

TRBD1 TRBJ1-1 - TRBV11-3 CASSLGQGTEAFF TGTGCCAGCAGCCTCGGACAGGGCACTGAAGCTTTCTTT
TRBD2 TRBJ2-5 - TRBV5-1 CASSLNPSGRPGETQYF TGCGCCAGCAGCTTGAACCCTAGCGGGAGGCCCGGCGAGACCCAGTACTTC
TRBD1 TRBJ1-2 - TRBV28 CASILQGVDYGYTF TGTGCCAGTATTTTACAGGGGGTCGACTATGGCTACACCTTC
TRBD2 TRBJ2-1 - TRBV7-2 CASSPRTSGGQYNEQFF TGTGCCAGCAGCCCCCGGACTAGCGGGGGCCAATACAATGAGCAGTTCTTC
- TRBJ2-7 - TRBV21-1 CASSKRLAWALEQYF TGTGCCAGCAGCAAAAGGCTAGCGTGGGCTCTGGAGCAGTACTTC
TRBD2 TRBJ2-3 - TRBV7-7 CASSWGLAPTDTQYF TGTGCTAGCAGCTGGGGACTAGCCCCCACAGATACGCAGTATTTT
- TRBJ2-7 few TRBV5-4 CASSLIGYEQYF TGTGCCAGCAGCTTGATCGGGTACGAGCAGTACTTC
- TRBJ2-7 - TRBV5-6 CASSFPVGEQYF TGTGCCAGCAGCTTCCCCGTTGGCGAGCAGTACTTC
TRBD1 TRBJ1-2 - TRBV10-3 CAISESGQGVGGYTF TGTGCCATCAGTGAGTCCGGACAGGGGGTCGGTGGCTACACCTTC
- TRBJ1-1 - TRBV5-6 CASSLVTGNLNTEAFF TGTGCCAGCAGCTTGGTCACAGGGAATTTGAACACTGAAGCTTTCTTT
- TRBJ2-3 - TRBV9 CASSVGQGKVADTQYF TGTGCCAGCAGCGTAGGCCAGGGCAAAGTCGCAGATACGCAGTATTTT
- TRBJ1-6 - TRBV7-9 CASSSVWGGRLGNSPLHF TGTGCCAGCAGCTCGGTATGGGGCGGAAGGTTGGGAAATTCACCCCTCCACTTT
- TRBJ2-7 - TRBV19 CASSTGATSGMGGYEQYF TGTGCCAGTAGTACTGGGGCGACCAGCGGTATGGGGGGCTACGAGCAGTACTTC
- TRBJ1-2 - TRBV5-1 CASSLAQDANYGYTF TGCGCCAGCAGCTTGGCACAAGACGCTAACTATGGCTACACCTTC
- TRBJ2-2 - TRBV5-8 CASSFFTVNTGELFF TGTGCCAGCAGCTTCTTCACAGTCAACACCGGGGAGCTGTTTTTT
- TRBJ1-6 - TRBV30 CAWMANSPLHF TGTGCCTGGATGGCGAACTCACCCCTCCACTTT
- TRBJ1-2 - TRBV7-6 CASSLGKGTNYGYTF TGTGCCAGCAGCTTAGGGAAAGGCACCAACTATGGCTACACCTTC
- TRBJ2-6 - TRBV5-4 CASSLAPGRSSGANVLTF TGTGCCAGCAGCTTGGCGCCCGGACGCAGCTCTGGGGCCAACGTCCTGACTTTC
- TRBJ2-5 - TRBV11-3 CASRKNPGAQETQYF TGTGCCAGCAGAAAAAACCCGGGGGCCCAAGAGACCCAGTACTTC
- TRBJ2-2 - TRBV5-1 CASSLALKNTGELFF TGCGCCAGCAGCTTGGCTCTCAAGAACACCGGGGAGCTGTTTTTT
TRBD2 TRBJ2-3 once TRBV5-6 CASSFGWTSGWADTQYF TGTGCCAGCAGCTTTGGGTGGACTAGCGGCTGGGCAGATACGCAGTATTTT
- TRBJ1-4 - TRBV7-2 CASSLGGASNEKLFF TGTGCCAGCAGCCTAGGGGGGGCATCTAATGAAAAACTGTTTTTT
TRBD1 TRBJ2-1 once TRBV7-7 CASSLDAGGYEQFF TGTGCTAGCAGCTTAGACGCAGGGGGCTATGAGCAGTTCTTC
- TRBJ2-1 - TRBV7-8 CASSLRGRYNEQFF TGTGCCAGCAGCTTACGGGGCCGATACAATGAGCAGTTCTTC
- TRBJ2-4 - TRBV10-2 CASSESGWSGRAKNIQYF TGCGCCAGCAGTGAGTCAGGTTGGAGCGGTCGGGCCAAAAACATTCAGTACTTC
- TRBJ2-1 once TRBV18 CASSRGDKMGNEQFF TGTGCCAGCTCACGAGGTGACAAGATGGGCAATGAGCAGTTCTTC
- TRBJ1-2 - TRBV6-4 CASSDSGGGYGYTF TGTGCCAGCAGTGACTCCGGGGGGGGCTATGGCTACACCTTC